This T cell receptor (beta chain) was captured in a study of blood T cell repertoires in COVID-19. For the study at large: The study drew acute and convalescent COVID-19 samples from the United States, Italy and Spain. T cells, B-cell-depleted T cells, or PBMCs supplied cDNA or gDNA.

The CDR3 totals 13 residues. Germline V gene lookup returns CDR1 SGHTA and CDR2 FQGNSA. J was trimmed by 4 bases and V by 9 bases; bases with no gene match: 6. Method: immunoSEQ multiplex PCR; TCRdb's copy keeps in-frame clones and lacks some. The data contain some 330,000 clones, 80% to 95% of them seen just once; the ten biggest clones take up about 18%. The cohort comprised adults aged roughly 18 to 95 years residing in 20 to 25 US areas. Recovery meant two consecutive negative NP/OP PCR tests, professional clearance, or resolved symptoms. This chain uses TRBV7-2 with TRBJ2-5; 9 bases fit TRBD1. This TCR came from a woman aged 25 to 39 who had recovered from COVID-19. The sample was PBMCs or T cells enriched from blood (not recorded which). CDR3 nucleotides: TGTGCCAGTTCACAGGGGGCGTTAGAGACCCAGTACTTC. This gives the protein CASSQGALETQYF.